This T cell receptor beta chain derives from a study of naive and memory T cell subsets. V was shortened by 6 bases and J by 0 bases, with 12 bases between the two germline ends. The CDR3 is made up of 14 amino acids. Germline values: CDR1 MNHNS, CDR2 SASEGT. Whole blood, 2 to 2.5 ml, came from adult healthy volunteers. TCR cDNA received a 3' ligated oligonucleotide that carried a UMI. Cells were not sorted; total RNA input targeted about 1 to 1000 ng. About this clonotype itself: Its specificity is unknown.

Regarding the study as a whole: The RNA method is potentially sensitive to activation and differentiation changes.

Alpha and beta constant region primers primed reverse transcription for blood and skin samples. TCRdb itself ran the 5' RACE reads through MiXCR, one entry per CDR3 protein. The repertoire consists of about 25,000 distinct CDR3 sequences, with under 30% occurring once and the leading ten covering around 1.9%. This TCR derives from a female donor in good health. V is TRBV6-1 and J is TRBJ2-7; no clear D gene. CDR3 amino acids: CASSDPGLSYEQYF. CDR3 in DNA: TGTGCCAGCAGCGATCCTGGGCTCTCCTACGAGCAGTACTTC.